Below are 29 T cell receptor beta chains sequenced from a single sample in a study of T cell clonality in common variable immunodeficiency. The data were produced by immunoSEQ multiplex PCR, yet TCRdb's version contains in-frame clones alone and is incomplete. Listed here are over 30,000 clones without any singletons, the top ten holding roughly 3.6%. The material sequenced was peripheral blood mononuclear cells. These TCRs come from a person between 18 and 69 years old in good health.

In its sample, this clone was seen many times. The CDR3 goes on 3 residues after the read ends, and that part is filled in from the germline J gene. The chain combines TRBV10-3 with TRBJ1-1; tentatively, D is TRBD1 (5 bases). V was clipped by 8 bases and J by 3 bases, with 13 bases between them. Germline V gives CDR1 ENHRY, CDR2 SYGVKD. The CDR3 totals 13 residues. The sequenced CDR3 bases are TGTGCCATCGGCGGGGCCCCGCACACTGAA. Amino acid sequence: CAIGGAPHTE. The CDR3 in full is CAIGGAPHTEAFF.

This clone was observed at least ten times. Read data end 3 residues before the CDR3 end; the end is taken from the germline J gene. The gene calls are TRBV5-1 and TRBJ2-1; no definite D call. Per the germline V gene, CDR1 is SGHRS and CDR2 is YFSETQ. This CDR3 is built from 15 residues. The V gene lost 1 base and the J gene lost 7 bases, with 15 bases spanning the gap. The CDR3 here is CASSLNLADTNEQFF. The DNA read from the CDR3 is TGCGCCAGCAGCTTGAATTTGGCGGATACAAATGAG.

Many counts were recorded for this clone. Read coverage stops 3 residues before the CDR3 terminus; the germline J gene supplies the remainder. This rearrangement joins TRBV18 to TRBJ1-2; D gene unclear. This CDR3 has 15 residues. The ends were cut back, 3 bases at V and 0 bases at J, with 11 bases in the middle. Germline CDR1 KGHSH, CDR2 LQKENI. This CDR3 is CASSPVIAPNYGYTF. The DNA read from the CDR3 is TGTGCCAGCTCACCCGTTATAGCCCCTAACTATGGC. Full variable domain (rest looked up from reference TRBV18 and TRBJ1-2): NAGVMQNPRHLVRRRGQEARLRCSPMKGHSHVYWYRQLPEEGLKFMVYLQKENIIDESGMPKERFSAEFPKEGPSILRIQQVVRGDSAAYFCASSPVIAPNYGYTFGSGTRLTVV.

This clone was picked up many times. Read coverage stops 3 residues before the CDR3 terminus; the germline J gene supplies the remainder. This chain connects TRBV20-1 to TRBJ2-5; 10 bases map to TRBD2. V trimming: 1 base; J trimming: 4 bases; junction bases outside the gene matches: 9. Germline V gene data show CDR1 as DFQATT and CDR2 as SNEGSKA (reference sequence). This CDR3 comprises 16 residues. The CDR3 DNA, read in part, is TGCAGTGCTAGAGGAGCGGGAGGGTCGGGATCAGAGACC. Translation: CSARGAGGSGSET. The entire CDR3 protein reads CSARGAGGSGSETQYF.

The sample holds a few counts of this clone. Read sequence stops 3 residues before the CDR3 end, and the germline J gene provides the missing end. The chain joins TRBV2 to TRBJ1-2, with D unclear. Looked up from germline, CDR1 is SNHLY and CDR2 is FYNNEI. V gave up 7 bases and J gave up 5 bases, with 8 bases separating them. The CDR3 extends over 11 amino acids. The CDR3 loop is CASTARYGYTF. The sequenced CDR3 bases are TGTGCCAGCACCGCTAGGTATGGC.

This clone was detected ten times or more. The CDR3 DNA, read in part, is TGCAGTGCTAGACCCACAGGGGACTATGGC. Its translation is CSARPTGDYG. The whole CDR3 protein reads CSARPTGDYGYTF. The genes are TRBV20-1 and TRBJ1-2; TRBD1 aligns across 7 bases. The read ends 3 residues shy of where the CDR3 ends; the end is completed using the germline J gene. Germline trimming cut 2 bases from V and 3 bases from J; bases unmatched to any gene: 3. CDR1 is DFQATT, CDR2 SNEGSKA, per germline (reference sequence). CDR3 length equals 13 residues.

This clone was observed a handful of times. Read sequence stops 3 residues before the CDR3 end, and the germline J gene provides the missing end. The rearrangement links TRBV30 to TRBJ2-6, with D unresolved. Germline V gene sequence: CDR1 GTSNPN, CDR2 SVGIG (reference sequence). The V end lost 5 bases, the J end lost 1 base, and 15 bases lay between the germline ends. The CDR3 totals 16 residues. The CDR3 spells CAWETPMTSGANVLTF. The CDR3 DNA, read in part, is TGTGCCTGGGAGACTCCCATGACTTCTGGGGCCAACGTC.

This clone was observed a handful of times. A read error is possible here, since a much larger clone lies one base away. Coverage ceases 3 residues before the CDR3 finishes, and the germline J gene fills in the end. The chain uses TRBV19 and TRBJ2-3; 10 bases map to TRBD2. CDR3 length: 15 residues. Germline lookup yields CDR1 LNHDA and CDR2 SQIVND (reference sequence). The CDR3: CASSVLAGRQETQYF. CDR3 DNA (partial): TGTGCCAGTAGTGTACTAGCGGGGCGCCAAGAGACG.

This clone was counted many times. CDR3 in amino acids: CASRMCHQGRLNTEAFF. The part of the CDR3 DNA that was read is TGTGCCAGCAGAATGTGTCACCAGGGGAGGCTGAACACTGAA. The V call is TRBV6-8, the J call TRBJ1-1; possible D gene TRBD1, 6 bases. The read falls 3 residues short of the CDR3 end, and the missing part is taken from the germline J gene. The CDR3 length is 17 residues. Germline CDR1 and CDR2: MNHGY and SAAAGT. Trimming took off 6 bases at V and 0 bases at J, with 20 bases between the two ends.

This clone was recorded many times. The CDR3 end falls 3 residues outside the read, so it is completed with the germline J gene. The rearrangement uses TRBV12-3 or TRBV12-4 and TRBJ2-7; D is ambiguous. This CDR3 contains 12 residues. Trimming shortened V by 6 bases and J by 3 bases, and 9 bases separated the two germline ends. CDR3 in amino acids: CASRRHNYEQYF. CDR3 DNA, as far as it was read: TGTGCCAGCAGACGACACAACTACGAG.

As regards this clone: The read ends 3 residues before the CDR3 terminus; that terminus is restored from the germline J gene. V gene TRBV6-1 combines with J gene TRBJ2-6; the match to TRBD1 covers 7 bases. Per the germline V gene, CDR1 is MNHNS and CDR2 is SASEGT. The length of the CDR3 is 19 residues. The junction had 16 bases not matched to a gene; V was cut back by 5 bases and J by 3 bases. The CDR3 reads CASSQDLRQGVGGANVLTF. The covered CDR3 bases are TGTGCCAGCAGTCAAGACCTCCGACAGGGAGTAGGTGGGGCCAACGTC.

This clone came up many times. Read coverage stops 3 residues before the CDR3 terminus; the germline J gene supplies the remainder. The genes are TRBV7-6 and TRBJ2-1; D not certain. Trimming cost V 5 bases and J 6 bases, with 14 bases left between them. CDR3 length: 14 residues. Germline-derived CDR1 and CDR2 are SGHVS and FNYEAQ. CDR3 sequence reads: CASSPHGLVNEQFF. The sequenced CDR3 bases are TGTGCCAGCAGCCCCCACGGCCTAGTCAATGAG.

Only a few counts were recorded for this clone. The sequence runs out 3 residues before the end of the CDR3; the remainder is reconstructed from the germline J gene. This chain connects TRBV30 to TRBJ2-2, with D perhaps given as TRBD1 or TRBD2 (7 bases each). The germline V gene has CDR1 GTSNPN and CDR2 SVGIG (reference sequence). CDR3 length: 12 residues. The CDR3 sequence is CASDREGEKLFF. The sequenced CDR3 bases are TGTGCCTCAGACAGGGAGGGAGAAAAG. Combining the CDR3 with reference TRBV30 and TRBJ2-2 gives the whole variable domain SQTIHQWPATLVQPVGSPLSLECTVEGTSNPNLYWYRQAAGRGLQLLFYSVGIGQISSEVPQNLSASRPQDRQFILSSKKLLLSDSGFYLCASDREGEKLFFGEGSRLTVL.

There are many counts of this clone. The junction departs from germline at one end; a sequencing error may be responsible. The CDR3 goes on 3 residues after the read ends, and that part is filled in from the germline J gene. The identical CDR3 is also encoded by other nucleotide sequences in the sample. This sequence joins TRBV20-1 and TRBJ1-3; D perhaps matches TRBD1 (6 bases). Germline V gives CDR1 DFQATT, CDR2 SNEGSKA (reference sequence). This CDR3 comprises 14 residues. The CDR3 loop is CSALQGTSGNTIYF. CDR3 DNA (partial): TGCAGTGCTCTACAGGGAACATCTGGAAACACA.

For this clone: The CDR3 goes on 3 residues after the read ends, and that part is filled in from the germline J gene. The chain carries TRBV2 and TRBJ1-1, with no clear D. Trimming shortened V by 7 bases and J by 0 bases, and 6 bases separated the two germline ends. The CDR3 consists of 12 residues. Germline V gives CDR1 SNHLY, CDR2 FYNNEI. The DNA read from the CDR3 is TGTGCCAGCAATCCCGTGAACACTGAA. Translated, it gives CASNPVNTE. The full CDR3 sequence reads CASNPVNTEAFF.

This clone was seen a handful of times. The read falls 3 residues short of the CDR3 end, and the missing part is taken from the germline J gene. This chain joins TRBV19 and TRBJ2-3; TRBD1 might be the D (6 bases). The CDR3 has 16 amino acids. Germline-derived CDR1 and CDR2 are LNHDA and SQIVND (reference sequence). The germline V and J ends were trimmed by 1 base and 3 bases, with 14 bases remaining between them. The covered CDR3 bases are TGTGCCAGTAGTATAGTGGGGGCAGGGCGAACAGATACG. This translates into CASSIVGAGRTDT. The full CDR3 protein is CASSIVGAGRTDTQYF.

This clone appeared many times. The read terminates 3 residues before the CDR3 end, so the remaining end is supplied by the germline J gene. This chain joins TRBV18 and TRBJ1-6, with D possibly matching TRBD1 (5 bases). CDR3 length: 17 residues. Trimming cost V 3 bases and J 0 bases, with 12 bases left between them. CDR1 is KGHSH, CDR2 LQKENI, per germline. CDR3 in amino acids: CASSPLVGGSYNSPLHF. The CDR3 DNA, read in part, is TGTGCCAGCTCACCCTTAGTGGGGGGCTCCTATAATTCACCC.

This clone was seen ten or more times. The sequenced fragment ends 3 residues before the CDR3 boundary, so the rest is inferred from the germline J gene. This chain links TRBV19 with TRBJ1-4; no clear D gene. Germline V gene lookup returns CDR1 LNHDA and CDR2 SQIVND (reference sequence). This CDR3 is built from 14 residues. V lost 10 bases to trimming and J lost 0 bases, with 12 bases between them. CDR3 sequence reads: CATNSLSTNEKLFF. The sequenced part of the CDR3 DNA is TGTGCCACCAACAGTTTATCAACTAATGAAAAA.

Regarding this clone: The CDR3 is cut off 3 residues early in the read; its end comes from the germline J gene. V and J are TRBV19 and TRBJ2-2; D is perhaps TRBD1 (5 bases). This CDR3 has 14 residues. Looked up from germline, CDR1 is LNHDA and CDR2 is SQIVND (reference sequence). The CDR3 DNA, read in part, is TGTGCCAGTAGTTGGGCTCCTCAGGGCGAAAAG. Protein product: CASSWAPQGEK. The CDR3 reads in full as CASSWAPQGEKLFF.

This clone was recorded many times. The read finishes 3 residues shy of the CDR3 end, and the germline J gene is used to complete it. The chain is built from TRBV20-1 and TRBJ1-5, with D tentatively TRBD1 (5 bases). The CDR3 is 13 amino acids. Deletions cut 5 bases from V and 0 bases from J, with 8 bases between. Germline values: CDR1 DFQATT, CDR2 SNEGSKA (reference sequence). CDR3: CSAPTVSNQPQHF. The sequenced part of the CDR3 DNA is TGCAGTGCTCCGACAGTTAGCAATCAGCCC.

This clone was counted only a few times. The read gets to within 3 residues of the CDR3 end, and the germline J gene fills in the rest. V is TRBV18 and J is TRBJ1-2; no firm D call. Germline-derived CDR1 and CDR2 are KGHSH and LQKENI. This CDR3 has 15 residues. Partial CDR3 DNA: TGTGCCAGCTCACCGACACCCGTCTCCTACAATGAC. Its translation is CASSPTPVSYND. The full CDR3 protein is CASSPTPVSYNDYTF.

This clone has just a few counts. The read halts 3 residues ahead of the CDR3 end, with the missing end drawn from the germline J gene. The chain couples TRBV2 to TRBJ1-2; 11 nucleotides line up with TRBD1. The CDR3 has 13 amino acids. Germline CDR1 reads SNHLY; CDR2 reads FYNNEI. The part of the CDR3 DNA that was read is TGTGCCAGCAGTGGGACAGGGGGCGCGGGC. Translation: CASSGTGGAG. The whole CDR3 reads CASSGTGGAGYTF.

The table lists this clone with many counts. The read comes to an end 3 residues before the CDR3 does, leaving the germline J gene to fill in the end. This chain uses TRBV5-1 with TRBJ1-1, with unresolved D. CDR3 length equals 11 residues. Germline V gene lookup returns CDR1 SGHRS and CDR2 YFSETQ. Incomplete CDR3 DNA: TGCGCCAGCAGCTTGGGAGGGTTA. Translated: CASSLGGL. The full CDR3 protein reads CASSLGGLAFF.

This clone was recorded at least ten times. The CDR3 end is not reached by the read, which stops 3 residues before it; the germline J gene fills it in. The V call is TRBV19, the J call TRBJ1-5; 9 nucleotides agree with TRBD1. V was clipped by 0 bases and J by 5 bases; unmatched bases: 5. The CDR3 is 16 amino acids. Germline V lookup: CDR1 LNHDA, CDR2 SQIVND (reference sequence). The DNA read from the CDR3 is TGTGCCAGTAGTATAGATAGAGACAGGGGGGATCAGCCC. It translates to CASSIDRDRGDQP. The complete CDR3 sequence is CASSIDRDRGDQPQHF. The whole variable domain, filled in from reference TRBV19 and TRBJ1-5, reads DGGITQSPKYLFRKEGQNVTLSCEQNLNHDAMYWYRQDPGQGLRLIYYSQIVNDFQKGDIAEGYSVSREKKESFPLTVTSAQKNPTAFYLCASSIDRDRGDQPQHFGDGTRLSIL.

Concerning this clone: Read sequence stops 3 residues before the CDR3 end, and the germline J gene provides the missing end. The V and J genes are TRBV5-1 and TRBJ1-2; no clear D gene. CDR3 size: 16 residues. Per germline, CDR1 SGHRS and CDR2 YFSETQ. CDR3 region: CASSLGRIASTDTYTF. Incomplete CDR3 DNA: TGCGCCAGCAGCTTGGGGCGGATTGCTAGCACAGATACC.

This clone was observed a handful of times. Read coverage stops 3 residues before the CDR3 terminus; the germline J gene supplies the remainder. The chain carries TRBV30 and TRBJ2-2, with D perhaps TRBD2 (6 bases). This CDR3 contains 15 residues. Germline CDR1 and CDR2: GTSNPN and SVGIG (reference sequence). The DNA read from the CDR3 is TGTGCCTGGAGGCCTATGGGTCGAGGAGGGTCACCG. Its translation: CAWRPMGRGGSP. The whole CDR3 is CAWRPMGRGGSPLFF.

This clone was seen repeatedly, ten times or more. The read ends 3 residues early relative to the CDR3; the germline J gene fills the gap. The rearrangement joins TRBV6-4 to TRBJ1-2; D remains ambiguous. The CDR3 contains 14 residues. V dropped 7 bases and J dropped 6 bases, with 18 bases sitting between them. From germline, CDR1 is MRHNA and CDR2 SNTAGT. The CDR3 bases that were read are TGTGCCAGCATTCTGGAGCGATCCCCACATGGC. Amino acid sequence: CASILERSPHG. The whole CDR3 protein is CASILERSPHGYTF.

This clone was observed at least ten times. This CDR3 reads CSARLSGTKETQYF. Incomplete CDR3 DNA: TGCAGTGCTAGGCTGAGCGGGACTAAAGAGACC. The rearrangement joins TRBV20-1 to TRBJ2-5; 7 bases line up with TRBD2. Coverage ceases 3 residues before the CDR3 finishes, and the germline J gene fills in the end. Looked up from germline, CDR1 is DFQATT and CDR2 is SNEGSKA (reference sequence). The CDR3 sequence is 14 residues long. The V and J ends lost 3 bases and 3 bases, in that order; junction bases with no gene match: 7.

A word on this clone: The read terminates 3 residues before the CDR3 end, so the remaining end is supplied by the germline J gene. The chain employs TRBV7-6 and TRBJ2-3, with 15 nucleotides matching TRBD2. From germline, CDR1 is SGHVS and CDR2 FNYEAQ. The ends lost 1 base at V and 4 bases at J; junction bases unmatched: 6. The CDR3 runs 18 residues. The CDR3 bases that were read are TGTGCCAGCAGCTTAGGGGGACTAGCGGGAGGACGGGCAGATACG. It yields the protein CASSLGGLAGGRADT. The whole CDR3 protein is CASSLGGLAGGRADTQYF.